The rows below give T cell receptor beta chains drawn from one sample of a study of T cell responses to AZD1222 COVID-19 vaccine. The repertoire was sequenced with immunoSEQ multiplex PCR; TCRdb's copy has only in-frame clones and lacks some. Of roughly 120,000 clones in the sample, about nine tenths were seen once. The sequenced sample was peripheral blood, obtained 28 days after the second AZD1222 dose. The receptors originated from an adult who received the AZD1222 COVID-19 vaccine. The CDR3 runs from the conserved cysteine through the conserved F or W. The D gene is left open where the match is weak. Size tells how often a clone was seen (once, few, many) or the class of an expanded clone, and some rows leave it out.

>NA|NA|TRBV27|TRBJ2-6
CASRSGANVLTF
TGTGCCAGCAGAAGTGGGGCCAACGTCCTGACTTTC
>NA|NA|TRBV4-2|TRBJ1-5
CASGLRVNSNQPQHF
TGTGCCAGCGGGCTTAGGGTAAATAGCAATCAGCCCCAGCATTTT
>NA|NA|TRBV5-6|TRBJ1-2
CASSRRQRGGYTF
TGTGCCAGCAGCCGAAGACAGAGGGGTGGCTACACCTTC
>NA|TRBD1|TRBV5-1|TRBJ2-7
CASSLTRDRGSYEQYF
TGCGCCAGCAGCCTCACCCGGGACAGGGGTTCCTACGAGCAGTACTTC
>NA|TRBD2|TRBV18|TRBJ2-1
CASSPPLAGGPRGWDEQFF
TGTGCCAGCTCACCACCGCTCGCGGGAGGGCCCCGGGGGTGGGATGAGCAGTTCTTC
>NA|TRBD1|TRBV10-3|TRBJ1-3
CAISEATGAGNTIYF
TGTGCCATCAGTGAGGCGACAGGGGCTGGAAACACCATATATTTT
>NA|NA|TRBV7-9|TRBJ2-1
CASSFYGGDRHNEQFF
TGTGCCAGCAGCTTTTACGGCGGCGACCGCCACAATGAGCAGTTCTTC
>NA|NA|TRBV5-6|TRBJ1-1
CASSLDQNTEAFF
TGTGCCAGCAGCTTGGACCAGAACACTGAAGCTTTCTTT
>NA|NA|TRBV5-6|TRBJ1-1
CASSAQGGRWAEAFF
TGTGCCAGCAGCGCCCAGGGAGGGAGATGGGCTGAAGCTTTCTTT
>NA|NA|TRBV6-5|TRBJ2-7
CASSYAQSGEGFEQYF
TGTGCCAGCAGTTACGCCCAATCCGGGGAAGGGTTCGAGCAGTACTTC
>NA|TRBD1|TRBV15|TRBJ1-6
CATSRDWTGASPLHF
TGTGCCACCAGCAGAGATTGGACAGGGGCTTCACCCCTCCACTTT
>NA|NA|TRBV3-1/TRBV3-2|TRBJ1-1
CASSRSEARNTEAFF
TGTGCCAGCAGTCGCTCGGAGGCTAGGAACACTGAAGCTTTCTTT
>once|TRBD1|TRBV18|TRBJ1-5
CASSPTGQNQPQHF
TGTGCCAGCTCCCCGACAGGGCAGAATCAGCCCCAGCATTTT
>NA|NA|TRBV7-9|TRBJ1-1
CASSFPWGFGTEAFF
TGTGCCAGCAGCTTTCCGTGGGGGTTCGGCACTGAAGCTTTCTTT
>NA|TRBD2|TRBV9|TRBJ2-3
CASSVGGLAGVDTQYF
TGTGCCAGCAGCGTAGGTGGCCTAGCGGGAGTAGATACGCAGTATTTT
>NA|NA|TRBV12-3/TRBV12-4|TRBJ1-2
CASRPGDRYGYTF
TGTGCCAGCAGACCCGGAGATCGCTATGGCTACACCTTC
>NA|NA|TRBV4-1|TRBJ2-1
CASSRAMGLYNEQFF
TGCGCCAGCAGCCGAGCGATGGGGCTCTACAATGAGCAGTTCTTC
>NA|TRBD1|TRBV7-8|TRBJ1-3
CASSPSQGSGNTIYF
TGTGCCAGCAGCCCCTCACAGGGGTCTGGAAACACCATATATTTT
>NA|NA|TRBV9|TRBJ1-5
CASSGQDGRGQPQHF
TGTGCCAGCAGCGGGCAGGACGGCCGGGGGCAGCCCCAGCATTTT
>NA|NA|TRBV4-1|TRBJ1-1
CASSQDRKVLRTEAFF
TGCGCCAGCAGCCAAGATCGCAAGGTTTTGAGAACTGAAGCTTTCTTT
>NA|TRBD1|TRBV4-2|TRBJ2-3
CASSHPDRVRGTDTQYF
TGTGCCAGCAGCCACCCTGACAGGGTGAGGGGCACAGATACGCAGTATTTT